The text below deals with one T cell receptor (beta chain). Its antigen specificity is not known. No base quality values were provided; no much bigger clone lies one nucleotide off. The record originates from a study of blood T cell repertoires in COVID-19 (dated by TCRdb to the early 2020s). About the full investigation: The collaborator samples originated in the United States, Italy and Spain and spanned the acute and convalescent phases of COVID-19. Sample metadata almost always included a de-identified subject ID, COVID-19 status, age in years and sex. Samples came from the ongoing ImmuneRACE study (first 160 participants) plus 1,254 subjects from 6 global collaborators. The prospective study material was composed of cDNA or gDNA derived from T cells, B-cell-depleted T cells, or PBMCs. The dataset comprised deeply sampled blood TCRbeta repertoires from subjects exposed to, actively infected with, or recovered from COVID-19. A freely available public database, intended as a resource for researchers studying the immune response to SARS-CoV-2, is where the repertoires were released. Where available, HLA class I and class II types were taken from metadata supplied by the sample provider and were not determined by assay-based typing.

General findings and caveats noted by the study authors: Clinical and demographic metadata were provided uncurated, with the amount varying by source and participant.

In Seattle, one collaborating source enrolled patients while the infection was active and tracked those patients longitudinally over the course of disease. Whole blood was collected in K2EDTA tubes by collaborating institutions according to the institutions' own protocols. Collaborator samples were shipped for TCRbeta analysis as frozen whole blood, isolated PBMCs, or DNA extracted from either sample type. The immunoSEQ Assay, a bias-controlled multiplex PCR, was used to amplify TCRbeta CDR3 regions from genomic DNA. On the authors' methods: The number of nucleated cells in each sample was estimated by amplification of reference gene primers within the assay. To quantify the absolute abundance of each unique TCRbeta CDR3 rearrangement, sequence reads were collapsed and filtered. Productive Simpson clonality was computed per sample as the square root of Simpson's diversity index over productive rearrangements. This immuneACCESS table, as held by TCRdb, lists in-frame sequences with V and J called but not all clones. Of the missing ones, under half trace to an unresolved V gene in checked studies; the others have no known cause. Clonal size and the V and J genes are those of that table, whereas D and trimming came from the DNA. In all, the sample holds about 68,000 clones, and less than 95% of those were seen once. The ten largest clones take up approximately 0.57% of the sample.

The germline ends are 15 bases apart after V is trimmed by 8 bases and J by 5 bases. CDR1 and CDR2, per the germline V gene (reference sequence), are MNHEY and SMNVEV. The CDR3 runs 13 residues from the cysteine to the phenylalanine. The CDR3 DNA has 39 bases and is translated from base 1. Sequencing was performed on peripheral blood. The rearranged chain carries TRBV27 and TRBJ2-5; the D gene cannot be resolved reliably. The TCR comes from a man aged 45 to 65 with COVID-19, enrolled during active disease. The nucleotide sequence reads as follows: TGTGCCAGCCGTAGTGCAGGTGATGAGACCCAGTACTTC. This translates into CASRSAGDETQYF.